These 6 T cell receptor beta chains came from one sample sequenced in a study of shared clonotypes between healthy human individuals. Naive-designated CD8 cells lacked CD45RO, were positively enriched for CCR7, and omitted terminally differentiated effector memory CD45RA+ cells. This table comes from immunoSEQ multiplex PCR, and its TCRdb copy is limited to in-frame clones, with some not included. The data contain under 850,000 clones, approximately 92% of them singletons. The sequenced sample was naive CD8+ T cells sorted from blood. The receptors here all came from a man in his thirties or forties in good health.

This rearrangement joins TRBV29-1 to TRBJ2-1, with TRBD2 as a possible D gene (5 bases). From germline, CDR1 is SQVTM and CDR2 ANQGSEA. CDR3 length equals 11 residues. V lost 6 bases and J lost 7, with 10 bases in between. CDR3 sequence (DNA): TGCAGCGTCAACGGACTGAATGAGCAGTTCTTC. This translates into CSVNGLNEQFF.

As DNA, the CDR3 is TGTGCCAGCAGCCTATCAGACAGCCCGAATGAAAAACTGTTTTTT. This gives the protein CASSLSDSPNEKLFF. V gene TRBV7-6 combines with J gene TRBJ1-4; tentatively, D is TRBD1 (5 bases). Trimming removed 5 bases from V and 5 bases from J, with 15 bases in between. The germline V gene has CDR1 SGHVS and CDR2 FNYEAQ. The CDR3 extends over 15 amino acids.

The V and J genes are TRBV7-9 and TRBJ1-2; possibly TRBD1 for D (6 bases). The ends were cut back, 6 bases at V and 6 bases at J, with 11 bases in the middle. Looked up from germline, CDR1 is SEHNR and CDR2 is FQNEAQ (reference sequence). The CDR3 sequence is 12 residues long. The CDR3 coding sequence is TGTGCCAGCAGTTTACAGGGAGATGGCTACACCTTC. Its translation: CASSLQGDGYTF.

V is TRBV20-1 and J is TRBJ1-5; D gene ambiguous. CDR3 length equals 9 residues. Between the trimmed V and J ends, which lost 5 bases and 11 bases, there was a span of 7 bases. The germline V gene has CDR1 DFQATT and CDR2 SNEGSKA (reference sequence). The CDR3 loop is CSAGVAQHF. DNA for the CDR3: TGCAGTGCTGGGGTGGCCCAGCATTTT.

The rearrangement joins TRBV13 to TRBJ2-7; possible D gene TRBD1, 5 bases. The CDR3 loop spans 15 amino acids. Germline V gene lookup returns CDR1 PRHDT and CDR2 FYEKMQ (reference sequence). The ends were cut back, 6 bases at V and 2 bases at J, with 17 bases in the middle. DNA for the CDR3: TGTGCCAGCAGTGACTGGGGTCAGGGCCCCTACGAGCAGTACTTC. Protein product: CASSDWGQGPYEQYF.

This chain uses TRBV4-1 with TRBJ2-3, with TRBD2 as a possible D gene (5 bases). Trimming removed 0 bases from V and 2 bases from J, with 12 bases in between. The germline CDR1 and CDR2 sequences are MGHRA and YSYEKL. CDR3 length: 16 residues. CDR3 nucleotides: TGCGCCAGCAGCCAAGATGCCGGGGAAGTCACAGATACGCAGTATTTT. Its protein product is CASSQDAGEVTDTQYF.